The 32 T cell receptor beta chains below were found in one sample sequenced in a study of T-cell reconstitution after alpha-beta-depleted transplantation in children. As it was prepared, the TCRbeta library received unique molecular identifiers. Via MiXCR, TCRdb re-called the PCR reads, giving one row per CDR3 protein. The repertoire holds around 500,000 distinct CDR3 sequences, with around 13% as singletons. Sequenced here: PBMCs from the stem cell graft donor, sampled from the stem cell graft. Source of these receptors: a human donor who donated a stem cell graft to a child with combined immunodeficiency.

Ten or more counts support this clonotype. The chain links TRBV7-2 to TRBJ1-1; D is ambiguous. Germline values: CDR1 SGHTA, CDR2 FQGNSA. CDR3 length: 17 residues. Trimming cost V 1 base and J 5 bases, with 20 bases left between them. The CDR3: CASSLVGLAGSGTEAFF. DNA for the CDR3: TGTGCCAGCAGCTTAGTTGGTTTGGCAGGTAGTGGGACTGAAGCTTTCTTT.

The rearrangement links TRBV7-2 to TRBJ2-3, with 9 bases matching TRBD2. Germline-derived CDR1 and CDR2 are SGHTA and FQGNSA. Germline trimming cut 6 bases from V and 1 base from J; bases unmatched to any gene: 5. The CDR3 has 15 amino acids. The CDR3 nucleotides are TGTGCCAGCAGGCAATTAGCGGGAGGCACAGATACGCAGTATTTT. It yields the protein CASRQLAGGTDTQYF. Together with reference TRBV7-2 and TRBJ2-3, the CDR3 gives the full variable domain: GAGVSQSPSNKVTEKGKDVELRCDPISGHTALYWYRQSLGQGLEFLIYFQGNSAPDKSGLPSDRFSAERTGGSVSTLTIQRTQQEDSAVYLCASRQLAGGTDTQYFGPGTRLTVL.

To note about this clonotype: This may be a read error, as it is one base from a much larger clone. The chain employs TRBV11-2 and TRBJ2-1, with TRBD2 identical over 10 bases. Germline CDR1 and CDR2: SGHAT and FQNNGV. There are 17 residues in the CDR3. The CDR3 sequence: CAISLDIAGGRNNEQFF. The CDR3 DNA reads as TGTGCCATCAGCTTAGACATAGCGGGGGGCCGAAACAATGAGCAGTTCTTC. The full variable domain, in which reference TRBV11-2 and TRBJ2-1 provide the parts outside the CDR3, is EAGVAQSPRYKIIEKRQSVAFWCNPISGHATLYWYQQILGQGPKLLIQFQNNGVVDDSQLPKDRFSAERLKGVDSTLKIQPAKLEDSAVYLCAISLDIAGGRNNEQFFGPGTRLTVL.

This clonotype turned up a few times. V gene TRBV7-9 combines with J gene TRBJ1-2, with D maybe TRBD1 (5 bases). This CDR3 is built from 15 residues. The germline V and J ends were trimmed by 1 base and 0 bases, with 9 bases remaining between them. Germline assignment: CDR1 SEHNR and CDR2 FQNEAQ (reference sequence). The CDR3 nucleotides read TGTGCCAGCAGCTTAGTCAGGGAAGCTAACTATGGCTACACCTTC. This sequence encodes CASSLVREANYGYTF.

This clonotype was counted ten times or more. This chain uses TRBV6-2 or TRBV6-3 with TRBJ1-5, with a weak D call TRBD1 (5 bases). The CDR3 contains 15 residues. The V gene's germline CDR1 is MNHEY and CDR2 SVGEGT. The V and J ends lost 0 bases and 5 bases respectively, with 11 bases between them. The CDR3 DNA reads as TGTGCCAGCAGTTACTCCCGGGGGATTGATCAGCCCCAGCATTTT. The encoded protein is CASSYSRGIDQPQHF.

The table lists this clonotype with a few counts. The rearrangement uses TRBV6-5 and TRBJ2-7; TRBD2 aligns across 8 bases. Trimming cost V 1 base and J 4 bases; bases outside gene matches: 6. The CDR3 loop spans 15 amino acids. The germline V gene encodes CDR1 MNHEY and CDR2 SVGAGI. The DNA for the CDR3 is TGTGCCAGCAGTTACTTCCCTAGCGGGCCATACGAGCAGTACTTC. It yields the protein CASSYFPSGPYEQYF.

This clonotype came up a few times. The CDR3 nucleotides read TGTGCCAGCAGCGTCGGGGGGGGCGGGTTGACTGAAGCTTTCTTT. This codes for CASSVGGGGLTEAFF. The chain is built from TRBV9 and TRBJ1-1; D is perhaps TRBD1 (6 bases). V was shortened by 2 bases and J by 5 bases, with 16 bases between the two germline ends. Germline V gives CDR1 SGDLS, CDR2 YYNGEE. The CDR3 has 15 residues.

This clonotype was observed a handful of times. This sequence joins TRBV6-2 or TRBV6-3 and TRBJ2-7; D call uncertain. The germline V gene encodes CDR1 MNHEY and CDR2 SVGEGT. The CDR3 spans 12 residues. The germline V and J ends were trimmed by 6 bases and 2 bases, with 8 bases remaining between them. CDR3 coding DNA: TGTGCCAGCAGCCCGGAACCCTACGAGCAGTACTTC. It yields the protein CASSPEPYEQYF.

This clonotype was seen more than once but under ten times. The CDR3 loop reads CASSLDFGQPQHF. Written as DNA, the CDR3 is TGTGCCAGCAGTTTAGATTTCGGACAGCCCCAGCATTTT. The chain employs TRBV12-3 or TRBV12-4 and TRBJ1-5; D remains ambiguous. This CDR3 is 13 amino acids long. V lost 1 base, J lost 7 bases, and 8 bases lay in between.

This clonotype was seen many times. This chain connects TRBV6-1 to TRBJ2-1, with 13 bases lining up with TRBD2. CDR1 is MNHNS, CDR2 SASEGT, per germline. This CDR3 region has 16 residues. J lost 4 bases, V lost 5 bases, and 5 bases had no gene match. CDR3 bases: TGTGCCAGCAGTAGGACTAGCGGGGGACTATACAATGAGCAGTTCTTC. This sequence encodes CASSRTSGGLYNEQFF.

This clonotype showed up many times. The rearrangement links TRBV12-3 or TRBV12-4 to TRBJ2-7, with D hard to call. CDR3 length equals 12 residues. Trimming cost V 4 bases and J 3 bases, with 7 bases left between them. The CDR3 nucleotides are TGTGCCAGCAGTTCCGGGCTCTACGAGCAGTACTTC. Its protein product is CASSSGLYEQYF.

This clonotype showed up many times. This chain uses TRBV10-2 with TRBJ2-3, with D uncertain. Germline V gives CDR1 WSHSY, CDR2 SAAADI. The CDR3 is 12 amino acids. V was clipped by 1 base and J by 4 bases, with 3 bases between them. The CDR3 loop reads CASSEYPDTQYF. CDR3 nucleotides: TGCGCCAGCAGTGAGTACCCAGATACGCAGTATTTT.

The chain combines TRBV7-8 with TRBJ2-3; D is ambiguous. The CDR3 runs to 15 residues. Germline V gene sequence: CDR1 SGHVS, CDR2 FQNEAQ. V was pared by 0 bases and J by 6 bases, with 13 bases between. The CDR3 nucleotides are TGTGCCAGCAGCTTAGCGCTTAGGGTGACGGATACGCAGTATTTT. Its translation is CASSLALRVTDTQYF.

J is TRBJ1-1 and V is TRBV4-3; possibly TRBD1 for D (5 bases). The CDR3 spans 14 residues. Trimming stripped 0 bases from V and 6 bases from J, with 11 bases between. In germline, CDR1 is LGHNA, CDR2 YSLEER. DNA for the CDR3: TGCGCCAGCAGCCAAGATTCCAGGGTTCCTGAAGCTTTCTTT. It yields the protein CASSQDSRVPEAFF.

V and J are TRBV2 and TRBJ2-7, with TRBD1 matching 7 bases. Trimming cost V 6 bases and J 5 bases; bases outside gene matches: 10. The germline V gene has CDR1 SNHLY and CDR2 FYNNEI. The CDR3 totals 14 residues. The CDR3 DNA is TGTGCCAGCAGGGTGACAGGGTTCTACGACGAGCAGTACTTC. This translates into CASRVTGFYDEQYF.

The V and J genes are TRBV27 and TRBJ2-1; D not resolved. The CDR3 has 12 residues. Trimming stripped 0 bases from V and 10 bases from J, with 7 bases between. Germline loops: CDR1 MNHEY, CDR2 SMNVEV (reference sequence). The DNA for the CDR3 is TGTGCCAGCAGTTTATCTGGTATAGAGCAGTTCTTC. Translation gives CASSLSGIEQFF.

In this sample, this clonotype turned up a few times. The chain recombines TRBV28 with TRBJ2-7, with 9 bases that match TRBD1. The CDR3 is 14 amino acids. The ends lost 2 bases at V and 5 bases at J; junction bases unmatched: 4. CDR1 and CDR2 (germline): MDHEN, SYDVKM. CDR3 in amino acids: CASSLIRTGDEQYF. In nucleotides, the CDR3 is TGTGCCAGCAGTTTAATTCGGACAGGGGACGAGCAGTACTTC.

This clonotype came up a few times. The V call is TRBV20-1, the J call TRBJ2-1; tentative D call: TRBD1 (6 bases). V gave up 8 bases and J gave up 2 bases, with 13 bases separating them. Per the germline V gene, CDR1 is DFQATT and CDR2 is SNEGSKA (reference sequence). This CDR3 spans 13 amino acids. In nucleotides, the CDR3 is TGCAGTTCCCTCAGGGGACCCTACAATGAGCAGTTCTTC. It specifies CSSLRGPYNEQFF.

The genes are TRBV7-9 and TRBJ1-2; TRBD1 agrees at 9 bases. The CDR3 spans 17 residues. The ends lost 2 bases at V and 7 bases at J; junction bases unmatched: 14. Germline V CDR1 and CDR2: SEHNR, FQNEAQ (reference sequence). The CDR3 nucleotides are TGTGCCAGCAGCTTATCCCCAGGGACAGGGAAATACGGTGGCTACACCTTC. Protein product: CASSLSPGTGKYGGYTF.

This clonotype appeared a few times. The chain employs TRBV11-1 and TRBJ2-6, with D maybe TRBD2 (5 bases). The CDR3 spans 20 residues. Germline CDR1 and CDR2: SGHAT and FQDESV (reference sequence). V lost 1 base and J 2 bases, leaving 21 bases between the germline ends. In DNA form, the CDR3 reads TGTGCCAGCAGCTTAGTGGGGAGCGGAGAGGGTCGCCCTGGGGCCAACGTCCTGACTTTC. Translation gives CASSLVGSGEGRPGANVLTF.

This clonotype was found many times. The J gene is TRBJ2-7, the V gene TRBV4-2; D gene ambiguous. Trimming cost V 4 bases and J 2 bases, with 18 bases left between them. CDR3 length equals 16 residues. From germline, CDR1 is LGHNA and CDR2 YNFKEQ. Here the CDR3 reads CASSRANSGLTYEQYF. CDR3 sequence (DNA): TGTGCCAGCAGCCGAGCGAACAGTGGTTTGACCTACGAGCAGTACTTC.

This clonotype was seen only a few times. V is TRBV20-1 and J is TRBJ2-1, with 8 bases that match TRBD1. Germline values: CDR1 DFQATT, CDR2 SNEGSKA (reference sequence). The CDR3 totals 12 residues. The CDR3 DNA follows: TGCAGCGGGAATGACAGGGGAACCGAGCAGTTCTTC. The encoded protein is CSGNDRGTEQFF.

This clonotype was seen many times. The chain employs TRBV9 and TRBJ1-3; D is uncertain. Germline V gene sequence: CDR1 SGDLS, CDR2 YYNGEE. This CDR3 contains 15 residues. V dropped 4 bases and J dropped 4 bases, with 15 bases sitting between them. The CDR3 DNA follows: TGTGCCAGCAGCCCAGGCCACGGCGCGGGAAACACCATATATTTT. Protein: CASSPGHGAGNTIYF. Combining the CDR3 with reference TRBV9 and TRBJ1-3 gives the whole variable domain DSGVTQTPKHLITATGQRVTLRCSPRSGDLSVYWYQQSLDQGLQFLIQYYNGEERAKGNILERFSAQQFPDLHSELNLSSLELGDSALYFCASSPGHGAGNTIYFGEGSWLTVV.

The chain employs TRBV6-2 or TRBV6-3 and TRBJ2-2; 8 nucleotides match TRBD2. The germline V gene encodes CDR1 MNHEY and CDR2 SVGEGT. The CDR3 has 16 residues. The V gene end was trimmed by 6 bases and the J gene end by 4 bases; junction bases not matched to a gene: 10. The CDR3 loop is CASRRTSLRSTGELFF. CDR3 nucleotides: TGTGCCAGCAGAAGGACTAGCCTTAGATCCACCGGGGAGCTGTTTTTT.

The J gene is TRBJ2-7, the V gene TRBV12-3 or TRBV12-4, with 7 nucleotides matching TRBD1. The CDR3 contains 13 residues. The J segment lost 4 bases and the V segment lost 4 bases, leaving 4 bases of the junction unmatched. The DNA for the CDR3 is TGTGCCAGCAGTTGGGGGACAGAATACGAGCAGTACTTC. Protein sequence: CASSWGTEYEQYF.

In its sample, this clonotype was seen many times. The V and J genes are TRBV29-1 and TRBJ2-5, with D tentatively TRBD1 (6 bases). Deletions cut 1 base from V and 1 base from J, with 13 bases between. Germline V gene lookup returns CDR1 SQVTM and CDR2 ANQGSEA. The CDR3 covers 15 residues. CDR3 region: CSVEGGMGAQETQYF. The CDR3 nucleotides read TGCAGCGTTGAAGGAGGAATGGGGGCCCAAGAGACCCAGTACTTC.

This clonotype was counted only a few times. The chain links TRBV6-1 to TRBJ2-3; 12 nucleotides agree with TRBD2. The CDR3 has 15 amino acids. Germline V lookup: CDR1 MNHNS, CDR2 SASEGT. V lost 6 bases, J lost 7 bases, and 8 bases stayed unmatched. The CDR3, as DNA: TGTGCCAGCAGGCCCGGACTAGCGGGGTTTCATACGCAGTATTTT. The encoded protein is CASRPGLAGFHTQYF.

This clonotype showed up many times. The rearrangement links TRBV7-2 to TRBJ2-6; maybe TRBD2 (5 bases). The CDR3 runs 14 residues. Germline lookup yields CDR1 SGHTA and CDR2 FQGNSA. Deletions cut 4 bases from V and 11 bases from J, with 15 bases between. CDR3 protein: CASSSSMGAHVLTF. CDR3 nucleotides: TGTGCCAGCAGCTCCTCCATGGGAGCTCACGTCCTGACTTTC.

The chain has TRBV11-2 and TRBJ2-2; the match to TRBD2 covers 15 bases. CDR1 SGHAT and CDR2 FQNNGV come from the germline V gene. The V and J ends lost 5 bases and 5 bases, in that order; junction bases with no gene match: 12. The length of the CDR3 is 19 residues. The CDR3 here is CASSPSVGLAGGGTGELFF. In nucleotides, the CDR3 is TGTGCCAGCAGCCCCTCGGTGGGACTAGCGGGAGGAGGGACCGGGGAGCTGTTTTTT.

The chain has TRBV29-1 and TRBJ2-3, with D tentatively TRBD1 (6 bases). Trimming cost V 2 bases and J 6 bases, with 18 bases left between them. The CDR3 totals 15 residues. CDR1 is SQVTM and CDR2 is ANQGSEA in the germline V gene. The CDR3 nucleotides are TGCAGCGTTGAATCCCGAACCAGGGGATTGGATACGCAGTATTTT. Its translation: CSVESRTRGLDTQYF.

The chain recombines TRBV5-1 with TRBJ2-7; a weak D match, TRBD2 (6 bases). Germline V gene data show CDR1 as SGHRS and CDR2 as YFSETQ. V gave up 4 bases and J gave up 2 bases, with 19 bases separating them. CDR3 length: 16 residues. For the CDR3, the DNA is TGCGCCAGCAGCCCAGAAATAGCGGCCCACCCCTACGAGCAGTACTTC. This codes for CASSPEIAAHPYEQYF.

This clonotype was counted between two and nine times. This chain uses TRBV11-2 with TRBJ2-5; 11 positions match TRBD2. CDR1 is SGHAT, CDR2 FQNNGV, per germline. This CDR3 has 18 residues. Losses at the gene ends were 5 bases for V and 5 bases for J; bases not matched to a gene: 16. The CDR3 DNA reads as TGTGCCAGCAGCCCCAGTCGACTGAAACTAGCGGGGGTCGAGACCCAGTACTTC. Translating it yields CASSPSRLKLAGVETQYF.